Each of the 2 T cell receptor beta chains below was sequenced from the same sample in a study of shared clonotypes between healthy human individuals. This table comes from immunoSEQ multiplex PCR, and its TCRdb copy is limited to in-frame clones, with some not included. The repertoire holds fewer than 1.8 million clones, with less than 99% as singletons. Source material: naive CD4+ T cells sorted from blood. Subset here: CD45RA+ positively selected. These receptors all come from a man aged 25-45 years in good health.

The rearrangement joins TRBV20-1 to TRBJ2-7; D unclear. The germline V and J ends were trimmed by 2 bases and 6 bases, with 8 bases remaining between them. There are 11 residues in the CDR3. From germline, CDR1 is DFQATT and CDR2 SNEGSKA (reference sequence). DNA for the CDR3: TGCAGTGCTAGAAGGCTGTTCGAGCAGTACTTC. Protein sequence: CSARRLFEQYF.

The rearrangement joins TRBV27 to TRBJ1-4, with a possible D match to TRBD1 (6 bases). Germline CDR1 reads MNHEY; CDR2 reads SMNVEV (reference sequence). V was cut by 5 bases and J by 1 base, with 11 bases left in between. The CDR3 sequence is 15 residues long. The CDR3 coding sequence is TGTGCCAGCAGTCCCACCAGGGGAACTAATGAAAAACTGTTTTTT. Translation: CASSPTRGTNEKLFF.